These 11 T cell receptor beta chains originate from one sample sequenced in a study of blood T cell repertoires in COVID-19 (dated by TCRdb to about 2020). Library preparation used the immunoSEQ multiplex PCR assay. Held by TCRdb, this immuneACCESS table contains in-frame sequences only and omits some clones. Under half of the omission traces to an unresolved V gene where checked; the cause of the rest is unknown. The sample table records tens of thousands of clones; more than 75% of these occur just once. 7.4% of the sample rests with the top ten. Sequenced input: peripheral blood. Every receptor here comes from a woman between 55 and 75 years old with acute or convalescent COVID-19.

The chain recombines TRBV5-1 with TRBJ2-1; TRBD2 agrees at 8 bases. Germline V gene sequence: CDR1 SGHRS, CDR2 YFSETQ. Losses at the gene ends were 3 bases for V and 5 bases for J; bases not matched to a gene: 7. The CDR3 is made up of 15 amino acids. The CDR3 DNA is TGCGCCAGCAGCTATCCTCGGACTAGCCACAATGAGCAGTTCTTC. Translated, it gives CASSYPRTSHNEQFF.

This clone was seen a single time. The gene calls are TRBV27 and TRBJ1-1; 8 bases are a match to TRBD1. The germline CDR1 and CDR2 sequences are MNHEY and SMNVEV (reference sequence). There are 15 residues in the CDR3. The V segment lost 6 bases and the J segment 4 bases; nucleotides outside the gene matches: 10. The CDR3 here is CASRDRRGQGTEAFF. As DNA, the CDR3 is TGTGCCAGCAGGGATCGCAGGGGGCAGGGCACTGAAGCTTTCTTT.

This chain connects TRBV10-3 to TRBJ1-1; TRBD1 is a possible D gene (5 bases). The V and J ends lost 5 bases and 1 base respectively, with 8 bases between them. This CDR3 comprises 13 residues. In germline, CDR1 is ENHRY, CDR2 SYGVKD. The CDR3 loop is CAISLGGNTEAFF. In DNA form, the CDR3 reads TGTGCCATCAGTCTCGGGGGGAACACTGAAGCTTTCTTT.

This clone was observed once. This chain joins TRBV29-1 and TRBJ2-3; D is perhaps TRBD2 (6 bases). Per germline, CDR1 SQVTM and CDR2 ANQGSEA. The CDR3 spans 14 residues. The V end lost 4 bases, the J end lost 2 bases, and 13 bases lay between the germline ends. The CDR3 protein is CSVVGGAPTDTQYF. In DNA form, the CDR3 reads TGCAGCGTTGTAGGAGGGGCCCCCACAGATACGCAGTATTTT.

The chain combines TRBV19 with TRBJ1-5, with D maybe TRBD1 (6 bases). V lost 1 base and J 5 bases, leaving 12 bases between the germline ends. The CDR3 is 15 amino acids. Germline V gene lookup returns CDR1 LNHDA and CDR2 SQIVND (reference sequence). DNA of the CDR3: TGTGCCAGTAGTATAGGCAGGGGCAGCGATCAGCCCCAGCATTTT. Protein product: CASSIGRGSDQPQHF.

This chain links TRBV30 with TRBJ2-2; 7 bases are a match to TRBD1. From germline, CDR1 is GTSNPN and CDR2 SVGIG (reference sequence). CDR3 length: 15 amino acids. V lost 3 bases and J lost 4; bases outside the gene matches: 8. Here the CDR3 DNA reads TGTGCCTGGAGGGCTCCGGGACAGACCACCGGGGAGCTGTTTTTT. This encodes CAWRAPGQTTGELFF. Filled out from reference TRBV30 and TRBJ2-2, the complete variable domain reads SQTIHQWPATLVQPVGSPLSLECTVEGTSNPNLYWYRQAAGRGLQLLFYSVGIGQISSEVPQNLSASRPQDRQFILSSKKLLLSDSGFYLCAWRAPGQTTGELFFGEGSRLTVL.

The chain has TRBV27 and TRBJ2-3; 7 nucleotides line up with TRBD2. V dropped 1 base and J dropped 4; count of bases not matched to a gene: 8. This CDR3 has 16 amino acids. The germline V gene has CDR1 MNHEY and CDR2 SMNVEV (reference sequence). CDR3 region: CASSLWGGSVPDTQYF. In nucleotides, the CDR3 is TGTGCCAGCAGTTTATGGGGGGGGTCCGTCCCAGATACGCAGTATTTT.

This chain joins TRBV30 and TRBJ1-6; 7 bases line up with TRBD1. The germline V gene has CDR1 GTSNPN and CDR2 SVGIG (reference sequence). The CDR3 runs 14 residues. Trimming cost V 3 bases and J 10 bases; bases outside gene matches: 9. The CDR3 sequence: CAWSPLQGVSPLHF. The DNA for the CDR3 is TGTGCCTGGAGCCCTCTTCAGGGGGTATCACCCCTCCACTTT.

The rearrangement joins TRBV11-2 to TRBJ1-2; the D gene is possibly TRBD1 (6 bases). Germline assignment: CDR1 SGHAT and CDR2 FQNNGV. The length of the CDR3 is 14 residues. V shed 5 bases and J shed 2 bases, with 12 bases lying between them. This CDR3 reads CASSPLTGNYGYTF. The CDR3 DNA sequence: TGTGCCAGCAGCCCGTTAACAGGGAACTATGGCTACACCTTC.

This clone was seen a few times. The V call is TRBV6-6, the J call TRBJ2-1, with D possibly being TRBD1 (6 bases). The CDR3 consists of 15 residues. Germline V gives CDR1 MNHNY, CDR2 SVGAGI (reference sequence). The germline V and J ends were trimmed by 5 bases and 0 bases, with 11 bases remaining between them. In DNA form, the CDR3 reads TGTGCCAGCAGTCAGGACAGTTACTCCTACAATGAGCAGTTCTTC. Translating it yields CASSQDSYSYNEQFF.

The rearrangement uses TRBV6-6 and TRBJ1-5; 7 positions match TRBD1. This CDR3 is 22 amino acids long. The V segment lost 7 bases and the J segment 0 bases; nucleotides outside the gene matches: 27. Germline CDR1 is MNHNY and CDR2 is SVGAGI (reference sequence). The CDR3 DNA is TGTGCCAGCAACTATGAGAGGGCCGGACAGGCAGCGGGCCTTTATAGCAATCAGCCCCAGCATTTT. Translation gives CASNYERAGQAAGLYSNQPQHF.